A selection of T cell receptor beta chains follows, all from one sample in a study of beta chain features in type 1 diabetes. Measured with immunoSEQ multiplex PCR; TCRdb has only the in-frame clones, and not every one. The sample has more than 8,500 clones, approximately 80% seen once. Sequencing was carried out using Tregs from blood. The receptors were sampled from a woman in her late teens or twenties in good health. CDR3s include the opening cysteine and the closing phenylalanine or tryptophan. D genes are given only for firm matches. Where a row states a size, it is once, few, many or the class of an expanded clone; other rows omit it.

TRBV5-1,-,-,TRBJ1-1,CASSASGTRNTEAFF,TGCGCCAGCAGCGCCTCCGGGACAAGGAACACTGAAGCTTTCTTT
TRBV6-5,-,-,TRBJ1-4,CASRLQAAGEKLFF,TGTGCCAGCAGACTCCAGGCGGCGGGGGAAAAACTGTTTTTT
TRBV6-1,TRBD2,-,TRBJ2-3,CASSELGTSADTQYF,TGTGCCAGCAGTGAATTAGGGACTAGCGCAGATACGCAGTATTTT
TRBV7-9,-,-,TRBJ1-1,CASSKNQGLGAFF,TGTGCCAGCAGCAAAAACCAGGGGCTGGGCGCTTTCTTT
TRBV18,-,few,TRBJ2-5,CASSPRDTAGETQYF,TGTGCCAGCTCACCACGGGACACCGCAGGAGAGACCCAGTACTTC
TRBV30,-,once,TRBJ1-1,CAWTPPRAFF,TGTGCCTGGACCCCCCCCCGAGCTTTCTTT
TRBV6-5,TRBD1,-,TRBJ1-1,CASTEKGARGTEAFF,TGTGCCAGCACCGAAAAGGGGGCCCGGGGCACTGAAGCTTTCTTT
TRBV6-1,-,few,TRBJ2-7,CASSARQILNHEQYF,TGTGCCAGCAGTGCCCGACAGATTTTGAACCACGAGCAGTACTTC
TRBV18,TRBD1,-,TRBJ1-5,CASSSQGMGQPQHF,TGTGCCAGCTCCTCACAGGGGATGGGTCAGCCCCAGCATTTT
TRBV25-1,TRBD1,-,TRBJ2-1,CASRGQGGAGEQFF,TGTGCCAGCAGGGGACAGGGGGGGGCCGGTGAGCAGTTCTTC
TRBV18,-,few,TRBJ1-1,CASSPQWVGGDTEAFF,TGTGCCAGCTCACCCCAGTGGGTTGGGGGGGACACTGAAGCTTTCTTT
TRBV28,-,-,TRBJ1-5,CASSSDFSNQPQHF,TGTGCCAGCAGTTCCGACTTTAGCAATCAGCCCCAGCATTTT
TRBV18,-,-,TRBJ1-5,CASSPRDGGSQRF,TGTGCCAGCTCACCGCGGGATGGAGGGTCCCAGCGTTTT
TRBV7-8,TRBD2,-,TRBJ2-5,CASSLILAGETQYF,TGTGCCAGCAGCCTGATCCTAGCGGGAGAGACCCAGTACTTC
TRBV29-1,TRBD1,-,TRBJ1-1,CSAGDRENTEAFF,TGCAGCGCCGGAGACAGGGAGAACACTGAAGCTTTCTTT
TRBV9,TRBD2,-,TRBJ2-3,CASSAQLATQYF,TGTGCCAGCAGCGCCCAACTAGCGACGCAGTATTTT
TRBV15,-,-,TRBJ1-5,CATSRVRSNQPQHF,TGTGCCACCAGCAGAGTCCGTAGCAATCAGCCCCAGCATTTT
TRBV6-1,-,-,TRBJ1-5,CASSAVGVINQPQHF,TGTGCCAGCAGTGCGGTAGGAGTAATCAATCAGCCCCAGCATTTT
TRBV7-9,TRBD2,-,TRBJ2-3,CASSFGSGRVLMYTQYF,TGTGCCAGCAGCTTCGGTAGCGGGAGGGTCCTCATGTATACGCAGTATTTT
TRBV19,TRBD1,once,TRBJ2-7,CASSITTGGTEQYF,TGTGCCAGTAGTATAACAACAGGGGGCACCGAGCAGTACTTC
TRBV30,-,few,TRBJ1-2,CAWRSRGNYGYTF,TGTGCCTGGAGATCCCGGGGAAACTATGGCTACACCTTC
TRBV21-1,-,-,TRBJ2-1,CASSKGVGQALNNEQFF,TGTGCCAGCAGCAAAGGAGTTGGGCAGGCCCTTAACAATGAGCAGTTCTTC
TRBV5-1,-,-,TRBJ2-4,CASRDTNIQYF,TGCGCCAGTAGGGACACCAACATTCAGTACTTC
TRBV7-6,-,-,TRBJ1-4,CASSFRQADNEKLFF,TGTGCCAGCAGCTTCAGACAGGCGGATAATGAAAAACTGTTTTTT
TRBV29-1,TRBD1,-,TRBJ2-7,CSIQGAYEQYF,TGCAGCATACAGGGGGCCTACGAGCAGTACTTC
TRBV6-1,-,-,TRBJ2-1,CASSEDRTGRSYNEQFF,TGTGCCAGCAGTGAAGATAGGACTGGGAGGTCCTACAATGAGCAGTTCTTC
TRBV5-1,TRBD1,-,TRBJ2-7,CASSLGGTGAYEQYF,TGCGCCAGCAGCTTGGGAGGGACAGGGGCCTACGAGCAGTACTTC
TRBV7-9,-,-,TRBJ2-1,CASSTPLPSYNEQFF,TGTGCCAGCAGCACCCCGCTCCCTAGTTACAATGAGCAGTTCTTC
TRBV5-1,-,-,TRBJ1-1,CASSLVRAGTEAFF,TGCGCCAGCAGCTTGGTAAGGGCGGGCACTGAAGCTTTCTTT
TRBV7-6,-,-,TRBJ2-1,CASSLGGRSRLYNEQFF,TGTGCCAGCAGCTTAGGGGGGCGGAGCCGACTCTACAATGAGCAGTTCTTC
TRBV6-1,TRBD1,-,TRBJ2-5,CASSATGDPAEQYF,TGTGCCAGCAGTGCGACAGGGGACCCTGCGGAGCAGTACTTC
TRBV7-9,TRBD1,-,TRBJ2-1,CASSLRRTGLGNEQFF,TGTGCCAGCAGCTTAAGGAGGACAGGGCTCGGCAATGAGCAGTTCTTC
TRBV5-1,-,-,TRBJ2-7,CASSPQTGIPYEQYF,TGCGCCAGCAGCCCCCAAACGGGAATTCCATACGAGCAGTACTTC
TRBV30,TRBD1,-,TRBJ2-5,CAWGQARETQYF,TGTGCCTGGGGACAGGCGAGAGAGACCCAGTACTTC
TRBV5-1,TRBD2,-,TRBJ2-3,CASSRSGGASFGDTQYF,TGCGCCAGCAGCAGGAGCGGGGGGGCCAGTTTCGGAGATACGCAGTATTTT
TRBV11-2,-,-,TRBJ1-3,CASSPLSSGNTIYF,TGTGCCAGCAGCCCTCTAAGCTCTGGAAACACCATATATTTT
TRBV6-6,-,-,TRBJ1-2,CASSYGGVGRGYTF,TGTGCCAGCAGTTACGGTGGGGTGGGGCGCGGCTACACCTTC
TRBV18,TRBD1,-,TRBJ2-2,CASSPAGTANTGELFF,TGTGCCAGCTCCCCCGCCGGGACAGCGAACACCGGGGAGCTGTTTTTT
TRBV6-5,-,few,TRBJ2-2,CASSILVPGELFF,TGTGCCAGCAGCATACTAGTTCCCGGGGAGCTGTTTTTT
TRBV2,-,once,TRBJ2-5,CASIVETPFGTQYF,TGTGCCAGCATCGTGGAGACCCCCTTCGGGACCCAGTACTTC
TRBV25-1,-,-,TRBJ2-1,CASAPPRGAYNEQFF,TGTGCCAGCGCCCCACCTCGGGGGGCTTACAATGAGCAGTTCTTC
TRBV7-8,TRBD2,-,TRBJ2-1,CASSLEVAGGYNEQFF,TGTGCCAGCAGCTTAGAGGTAGCGGGCGGCTACAATGAGCAGTTCTTC
TRBV5-1,-,-,TRBJ2-1,CASSFRAGYNEQFF,TGCGCCAGCAGCTTCAGGGCGGGGTACAATGAGCAGTTCTTC
TRBV5-1,TRBD2,-,TRBJ2-7,CASGTSGSSYEQYF,TGCGCCAGCGGTACTAGCGGGAGCTCCTACGAGCAGTACTTC